This is a list of T cell receptor beta chains from one sample in a study of T cell responses to AZD1222 COVID-19 vaccine. Sequencing was performed with immunoSEQ multiplex PCR; in TCRdb, only in-frame clones are kept and a portion is missing. The sample lists about 88,000 clones, roughly 94% occurring once. Sequenced here: peripheral blood, sampled on day 0 of AZD1222 vaccination. Source of these receptors: an adult in good health. CDR3s include the opening cysteine and the closing phenylalanine or tryptophan. A D gene is named only where the DNA matches it firmly. Part of the rows lack a size; the others show once, few, many or a class for expanded clones.

v_call: TRBV20-1
j_call: TRBJ2-1
clone_size: NA
d_call: NA
cdr3_aa: CSASMPSRAYNEQFF
cdr3_nt: TGCAGTGCTAGTATGCCTAGCAGGGCCTACAATGAGCAGTTCTTC

v_call: TRBV4-3
j_call: TRBJ1-2
clone_size: NA
d_call: TRBD1
cdr3_aa: CASSPSLRTGAVYGYTF
cdr3_nt: TGCGCCAGCAGCCCCTCTTTAAGGACAGGAGCAGTCTATGGCTACACCTTC

v_call: TRBV19
j_call: TRBJ1-4
clone_size: NA
d_call: NA
cdr3_aa: CASRVVGNEKLFF
cdr3_nt: TGTGCCAGTAGAGTCGTGGGGAATGAAAAACTGTTTTTT

v_call: TRBV6-4
j_call: TRBJ2-1
clone_size: NA
d_call: NA
cdr3_aa: CASRRTGYNEQFF
cdr3_nt: TGTGCCAGCAGACGGACCGGGTACAATGAGCAGTTCTTC

v_call: TRBV14
j_call: TRBJ2-5
clone_size: NA
d_call: NA
cdr3_aa: CASSQRMRETQYF
cdr3_nt: TGTGCCAGCAGCCAACGGATGAGGGAGACCCAGTACTTC

v_call: TRBV5-5
j_call: TRBJ1-6
clone_size: NA
d_call: NA
cdr3_aa: CASSSSGLLSFSYNSPLHF
cdr3_nt: TGTGCCAGCAGTAGTTCAGGCCTCCTGAGTTTCTCCTATAATTCACCCCTCCACTTT

v_call: TRBV19
j_call: TRBJ1-5
clone_size: NA
d_call: NA
cdr3_aa: CASTNGGGRGQPQHF
cdr3_nt: TGTGCCAGTACCAATGGTGGCGGGCGCGGTCAGCCCCAGCATTTT

v_call: TRBV7-2
j_call: TRBJ2-5
clone_size: NA
d_call: NA
cdr3_aa: CASSPQTGGRETQYF
cdr3_nt: TGTGCCAGCAGCCCCCAGACAGGAGGACGGGAGACCCAGTACTTC

v_call: TRBV6-2/TRBV6-3
j_call: TRBJ1-6
clone_size: NA
d_call: TRBD1
cdr3_aa: CASSSPGTGNSPLHF
cdr3_nt: TGTGCCAGCAGTTCCCCCGGGACAGGGAATTCACCCCTCCACTTT

v_call: TRBV9
j_call: TRBJ2-2
clone_size: NA
d_call: NA
cdr3_aa: CASSVTPGTGELFF
cdr3_nt: TGTGCCAGCAGCGTCACCCCGGGGACCGGGGAGCTGTTTTTT

v_call: TRBV18
j_call: TRBJ1-5
clone_size: once
d_call: TRBD1
cdr3_aa: CASSLGQGGQPQHF
cdr3_nt: TGTGCCAGCTCACTGGGACAGGGCGGTCAGCCCCAGCATTTT

v_call: TRBV7-2
j_call: TRBJ1-2
clone_size: once
d_call: NA
cdr3_aa: CASSLVQGDGYTF
cdr3_nt: TGTGCCAGCAGCTTAGTACAGGGAGATGGCTACACCTTC

v_call: TRBV19
j_call: TRBJ1-5
clone_size: NA
d_call: NA
cdr3_aa: CASSIYQGKDQPQHF
cdr3_nt: TGTGCCAGTAGTATCTATCAGGGTAAGGATCAGCCCCAGCATTTT

v_call: TRBV4-1
j_call: TRBJ1-2
clone_size: few
d_call: NA
cdr3_aa: CASSQEGVSHGYTF
cdr3_nt: TGCGCCAGCAGCCAAGAAGGGGTTAGCCATGGCTACACCTTC

v_call: TRBV6-5
j_call: TRBJ1-2
clone_size: NA
d_call: NA
cdr3_aa: CASSPIARVPGYTF
cdr3_nt: TGTGCCAGCAGCCCGATAGCACGGGTGCCCGGCTACACCTTC

v_call: TRBV7-6
j_call: TRBJ2-5
clone_size: NA
d_call: NA
cdr3_aa: CASSPRHGESSWETQYF
cdr3_nt: TGTGCCAGCAGTCCAAGACATGGGGAATCTAGTTGGGAGACCCAGTACTTC

v_call: TRBV11-3
j_call: TRBJ2-3
clone_size: NA
d_call: TRBD2
cdr3_aa: CASSPSGGRTADTQYF
cdr3_nt: TGTGCCAGCAGCCCCTCGGGCGGGAGGACCGCAGATACGCAGTATTTT

v_call: TRBV18
j_call: TRBJ1-5
clone_size: NA
d_call: NA
cdr3_aa: CASLHRIRGLGGDQPQHF
cdr3_nt: TGTGCCAGCCTTCACCGGATTCGGGGGTTAGGTGGGGATCAGCCCCAGCATTTT

v_call: TRBV9
j_call: TRBJ1-6
clone_size: NA
d_call: TRBD1
cdr3_aa: CASSVASPRQGSWAPLHF
cdr3_nt: TGTGCCAGCAGCGTAGCAAGCCCTAGACAGGGAAGTTGGGCACCCCTCCACTTT

v_call: TRBV7-2
j_call: TRBJ2-3
clone_size: NA
d_call: NA
cdr3_aa: CASSLSPGGSGPDTQYF
cdr3_nt: TGTGCCAGCAGCTTGAGTCCTGGAGGGAGTGGTCCAGATACGCAGTATTTT

v_call: TRBV6-6
j_call: TRBJ2-1
clone_size: once
d_call: NA
cdr3_aa: CASTSLGRGNEQFF
cdr3_nt: TGTGCCAGCACGTCATTGGGGAGAGGCAATGAGCAGTTCTTC

v_call: TRBV9
j_call: TRBJ1-1
clone_size: once
d_call: NA
cdr3_aa: CASNQGRINTEAFF
cdr3_nt: TGTGCCAGCAACCAGGGGCGGATAAACACTGAAGCTTTCTTT

v_call: TRBV9
j_call: TRBJ2-3
clone_size: NA
d_call: NA
cdr3_aa: CASSVEADTQYF
cdr3_nt: TGTGCCAGCAGCGTAGAGGCAGATACGCAGTATTTT

v_call: TRBV25-1
j_call: TRBJ1-2
clone_size: once
d_call: NA
cdr3_aa: CASSELGSETMAGYTF
cdr3_nt: TGTGCCAGCAGTGAGTTAGGTTCTGAGACAATGGCTGGCTACACCTTC

v_call: TRBV3-1/TRBV3-2
j_call: TRBJ2-3
clone_size: NA
d_call: NA
cdr3_aa: CASSQDVPRSSPTPPPTDTQYF
cdr3_nt: TGTGCCAGCAGCCAAGACGTCCCCCGAAGTTCTCCAACCCCACCGCCCACAGATACGCAGTATTTT

v_call: TRBV9
j_call: TRBJ1-1
clone_size: NA
d_call: NA
cdr3_aa: CASSPLYTEAFF
cdr3_nt: TGTGCCAGCAGCCCCCTTTACACTGAAGCTTTCTTT

v_call: TRBV3-1/TRBV3-2
j_call: TRBJ2-3
clone_size: NA
d_call: TRBD2
cdr3_aa: CASSQNSGRAVADTQYF
cdr3_nt: TGTGCCAGCAGCCAAAATAGCGGGAGGGCCGTCGCAGATACGCAGTATTTT

v_call: TRBV19
j_call: TRBJ1-1
clone_size: NA
d_call: NA
cdr3_aa: CASSIGTVPAAFF
cdr3_nt: TGTGCCAGTAGTATTGGGACGGTGCCAGCAGCTTTCTTT

v_call: TRBV5-1
j_call: TRBJ1-3
clone_size: NA
d_call: NA
cdr3_aa: CASRYSGTPSSGNTIYF
cdr3_nt: TGCGCCAGCAGGTACTCCGGGACGCCGAGCTCTGGAAACACCATATATTTT

v_call: TRBV6-5
j_call: TRBJ2-7
clone_size: NA
d_call: TRBD2
cdr3_aa: CASSYSSSGISYEQYF
cdr3_nt: TGTGCCAGCAGTTACTCGTCTAGCGGGATATCCTACGAGCAGTACTTC

v_call: TRBV4-2
j_call: TRBJ2-1
clone_size: NA
d_call: TRBD2
cdr3_aa: CASSRGLAGANEQFF
cdr3_nt: TGTGCCAGCAGCCGCGGACTAGCGGGAGCCAATGAGCAGTTCTTC

v_call: TRBV24-1
j_call: TRBJ1-5
clone_size: NA
d_call: NA
cdr3_aa: CATSDFSDQPQHF
cdr3_nt: TGTGCCACCAGTGATTTCTCCGATCAGCCCCAGCATTTT

v_call: TRBV12-3/TRBV12-4
j_call: TRBJ1-1
clone_size: NA
d_call: NA
cdr3_aa: CASSPRGNTEAFF
cdr3_nt: TGTGCCAGCAGCCCCCGGGGGAACACTGAAGCTTTCTTT

v_call: TRBV2
j_call: TRBJ1-2
clone_size: NA
d_call: NA
cdr3_aa: CASPRPGTVHGYTF
cdr3_nt: TGTGCCAGCCCCCGCCCCGGGACGGTTCATGGCTACACCTTC

v_call: TRBV19
j_call: TRBJ2-7
clone_size: NA
d_call: NA
cdr3_aa: CASSLRPGTYEQYF
cdr3_nt: TGTGCCAGTAGTCTAAGACCGGGGACCTACGAGCAGTACTTC

v_call: TRBV5-8
j_call: TRBJ2-1
clone_size: NA
d_call: TRBD2
cdr3_aa: CASSLLLTSGSRYNEQFF
cdr3_nt: TGTGCCAGCAGCTTGTTATTGACTAGCGGGAGTCGGTACAATGAGCAGTTCTTC

v_call: TRBV10-1
j_call: TRBJ2-2
clone_size: NA
d_call: TRBD2
cdr3_aa: CASSFTSGRARRFTGELFF
cdr3_nt: TGCGCCAGCAGTTTTACTAGCGGGAGGGCGCGCCGTTTTACCGGGGAGCTGTTTTTT

v_call: TRBV7-2
j_call: TRBJ2-7
clone_size: NA
d_call: NA
cdr3_aa: CASSLGPSGEQYF
cdr3_nt: TGTGCCAGCAGCTTAGGACCTTCGGGCGAGCAGTACTTC

v_call: TRBV2
j_call: TRBJ2-5
clone_size: NA
d_call: NA
cdr3_aa: CASSWGRQETQYF
cdr3_nt: TGTGCCAGCAGCTGGGGGCGTCAAGAGACCCAGTACTTC

v_call: TRBV27
j_call: TRBJ2-7
clone_size: NA
d_call: NA
cdr3_aa: CASSLSGGLGGEQYF
cdr3_nt: TGTGCCAGCAGTTTATCCGGGGGGCTGGGGGGGGAGCAGTACTTC

v_call: TRBV20-1
j_call: TRBJ2-1
clone_size: NA
d_call: TRBD2
cdr3_aa: CSNSDPAGDHNEQFF
cdr3_nt: TGCAGTAATAGTGACCCAGCGGGAGACCACAATGAGCAGTTCTTC

v_call: TRBV25-1
j_call: TRBJ1-3
clone_size: NA
d_call: NA
cdr3_aa: CASAKMGQLNTIYF
cdr3_nt: TGTGCCAGCGCAAAGATGGGGCAGTTAAACACCATATATTTT

v_call: TRBV28
j_call: TRBJ2-3
clone_size: NA
d_call: NA
cdr3_aa: CASSLISDTQYF
cdr3_nt: TGTGCCAGCAGTCTAATCTCAGATACGCAGTATTTT

v_call: TRBV7-2
j_call: TRBJ1-2
clone_size: NA
d_call: NA
cdr3_aa: CASSRSDYGYTF
cdr3_nt: TGTGCCAGCAGCAGGTCCGACTATGGCTACACCTTC

v_call: TRBV2
j_call: TRBJ2-7
clone_size: NA
d_call: NA
cdr3_aa: CASSERDWAGKEQYF
cdr3_nt: TGTGCCAGCAGTGAAAGGGATTGGGCGGGAAAAGAGCAGTACTTC

v_call: TRBV28
j_call: TRBJ2-7
clone_size: NA
d_call: NA
cdr3_aa: CATTPGGQSYEQYF
cdr3_nt: TGTGCCACCACACCCGGAGGACAGTCCTACGAGCAGTACTTC

v_call: TRBV28
j_call: TRBJ2-7
clone_size: once
d_call: TRBD2
cdr3_aa: CASSLAGLTYEQYF
cdr3_nt: TGTGCCAGCAGTTTAGCGGGACTAACCTACGAGCAGTACTTC

v_call: TRBV6-6
j_call: TRBJ2-2
clone_size: NA
d_call: TRBD2
cdr3_aa: CASSWLAGVNTGELFF
cdr3_nt: TGTGCCAGCAGTTGGTTAGCGGGAGTGAACACCGGGGAGCTGTTTTTT

v_call: TRBV10-3
j_call: TRBJ2-7
clone_size: NA
d_call: NA
cdr3_aa: CAISEGNYEQYF
cdr3_nt: TGTGCCATCAGTGAGGGTAACTACGAGCAGTACTTC